This TCR beta chain was profiled in a study of shared clonotypes between healthy human individuals. Study-level background: CD8 memory received one plate per donor, CD8 naive two, CD4 memory three and CD4 naive three.

Comments on this clone: The antigen remains undetermined. The same CDR3 is also encoded by other DNA sequences in this sample.

Libraries were prepared by immunoSEQ multiplex PCR; TCRdb keeps only in-frame clonotypes and omits some of them. The data hold about 2 million clones, with around 96% observed a single time. Study-wide results and caveats: When naive CD4 clonotypes were compared across several donors, approximately 5% were shared. Researchers sampled only blood; tissue repertoires likely differ.

In the naive CD8 group, cells lacked CD45RO and were positively selected for CCR7, so terminally differentiated effector memory CD45RA+ cells were left out. V shed 0 bases and J shed 4 bases, with 7 bases lying between them. This CDR3 spans 13 amino acids. From germline, CDR1 is SGHDT and CDR2 YYEEEE. Sequencing was performed on naive CD8+ T cells sorted from blood. The gene calls are TRBV5-6 and TRBJ2-5, with a weak D call TRBD2 (6 bases). The source is a man younger than 35 in good health. This chain's CDR3 is CASSLVGGETQYF. DNA for the CDR3: TGTGCCAGCAGCTTGGTGGGAGGAGAGACCCAGTACTTC.